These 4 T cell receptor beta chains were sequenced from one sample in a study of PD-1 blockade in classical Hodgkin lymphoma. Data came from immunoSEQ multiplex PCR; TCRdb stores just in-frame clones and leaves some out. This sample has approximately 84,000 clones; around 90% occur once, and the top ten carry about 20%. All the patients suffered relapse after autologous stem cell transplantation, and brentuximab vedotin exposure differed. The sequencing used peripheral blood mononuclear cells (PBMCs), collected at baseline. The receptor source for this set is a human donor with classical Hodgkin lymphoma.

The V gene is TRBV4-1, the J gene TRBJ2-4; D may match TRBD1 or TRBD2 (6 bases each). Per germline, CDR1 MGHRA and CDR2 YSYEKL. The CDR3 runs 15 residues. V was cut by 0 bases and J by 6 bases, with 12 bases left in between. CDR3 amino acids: CASSQDMEGGNIQYF. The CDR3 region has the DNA TGCGCCAGCAGCCAAGATATGGAGGGGGGAAACATTCAGTACTTC.

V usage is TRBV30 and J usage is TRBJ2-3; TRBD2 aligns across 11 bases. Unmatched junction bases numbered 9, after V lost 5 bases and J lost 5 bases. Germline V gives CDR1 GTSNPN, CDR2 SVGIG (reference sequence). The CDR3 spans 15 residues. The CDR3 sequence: CAWGVAGGRIDTQYF. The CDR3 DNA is TGTGCCTGGGGGGTAGCGGGAGGGAGGATAGATACGCAGTATTTT.

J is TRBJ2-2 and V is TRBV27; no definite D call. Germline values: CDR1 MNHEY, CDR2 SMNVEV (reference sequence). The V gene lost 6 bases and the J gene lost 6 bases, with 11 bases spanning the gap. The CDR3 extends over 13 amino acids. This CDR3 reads CASRRLDPGELFF. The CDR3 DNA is TGTGCCAGCAGGCGCCTAGACCCCGGGGAGCTGTTTTTT.

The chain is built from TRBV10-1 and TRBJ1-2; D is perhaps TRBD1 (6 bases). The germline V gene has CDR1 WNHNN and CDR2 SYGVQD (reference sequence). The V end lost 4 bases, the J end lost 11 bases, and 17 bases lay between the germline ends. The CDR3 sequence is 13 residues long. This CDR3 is CASSGSPDSLYTF. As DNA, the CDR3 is TGCGCCAGCAGTGGGTCGCCGGACAGCCTTTACACCTTC.